This T cell receptor (beta chain) stems from a study of Graves' ophthalmopathy and Graves' hyperthyroidism. On this clonotype: Its target is not known. A read error is possible here, since a much larger clone lies one base away. The CDR3 does not close with the conserved phenylalanine or tryptophan, likely indicating a read error.

RNA transcripts provided the template for amplifying TCR beta CDR3 regions. An opening RT-PCR round employed HTBI primers and preceded a second-round multiplex PCR. TCRdb re-called the multiplex PCR reads through MiXCR, storing one row per CDR3 protein. The repertoire includes around 600,000 distinct CDR3 sequences, about two fifths of them detected once, and 3.3% sits in the top ten. The study excluded patients with other autoimmune diseases, uncontrolled infections, pregnancy or lactation. This CDR3 is built from 12 residues. Trimming left V 4 bases short and J 3 bases short, with 6 bases between. The germline gives CDR1 SGHAT, CDR2 FQNNGV. Points from the study as a whole: Both a 70.59% sensitivity and an approximately 72% specificity characterized the model's predictions of ophthalmopathy progression.

The source of this sequence is an adult man with Graves' ophthalmopathy. Specimen: peripheral blood. The chain carries TRBV11-2 and TRBJ2-5, with D unclear. The DNA of the CDR3 is TGTGCCAGCAGCTCCTGGGAAGAGACCCAGTACCTC. As protein: CASSSWEETQYL.